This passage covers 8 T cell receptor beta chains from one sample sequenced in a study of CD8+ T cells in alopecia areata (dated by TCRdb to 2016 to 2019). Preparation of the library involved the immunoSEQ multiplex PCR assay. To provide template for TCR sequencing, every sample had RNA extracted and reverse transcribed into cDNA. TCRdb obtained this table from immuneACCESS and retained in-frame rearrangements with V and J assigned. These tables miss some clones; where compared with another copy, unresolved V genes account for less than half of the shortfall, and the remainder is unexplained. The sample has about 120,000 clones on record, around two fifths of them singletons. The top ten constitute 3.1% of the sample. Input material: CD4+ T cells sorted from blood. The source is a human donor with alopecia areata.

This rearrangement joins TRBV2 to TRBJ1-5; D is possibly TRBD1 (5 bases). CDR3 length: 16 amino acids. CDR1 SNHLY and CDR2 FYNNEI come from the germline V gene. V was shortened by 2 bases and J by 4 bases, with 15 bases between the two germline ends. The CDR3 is CASSEIGALGNQPQHF. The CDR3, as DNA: TGTGCCAGCAGTGAAATAGGGGCCCTAGGTAATCAGCCCCAGCATTTT.

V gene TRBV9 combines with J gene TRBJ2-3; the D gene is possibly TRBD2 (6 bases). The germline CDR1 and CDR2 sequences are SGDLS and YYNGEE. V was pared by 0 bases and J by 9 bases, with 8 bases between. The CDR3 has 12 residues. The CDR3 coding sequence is TGTGCCAGCAGCGTAGTACGGGGGACGCAGTATTTT. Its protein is CASSVVRGTQYF.

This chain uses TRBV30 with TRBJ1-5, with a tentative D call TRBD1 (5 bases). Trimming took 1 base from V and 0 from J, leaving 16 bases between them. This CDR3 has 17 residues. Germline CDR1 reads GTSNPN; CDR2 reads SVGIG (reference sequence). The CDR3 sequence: CAWSGGAGPYSNQPQHF. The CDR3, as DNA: TGTGCCTGGAGTGGCGGGGCAGGACCCTATAGCAATCAGCCCCAGCATTTT.

The DNA of the CDR3 is TGCGCCAGCAGCCAGAACACCGGGGAGCTGTTTTTT. This gives the protein CASSQNTGELFF. This chain uses TRBV5-1 with TRBJ2-2; D gene uncertain. Germline V gene sequence: CDR1 SGHRS, CDR2 YFSETQ. V was shortened by 4 bases and J by 1 base, with 2 bases between the two germline ends. This CDR3 region has 12 residues.

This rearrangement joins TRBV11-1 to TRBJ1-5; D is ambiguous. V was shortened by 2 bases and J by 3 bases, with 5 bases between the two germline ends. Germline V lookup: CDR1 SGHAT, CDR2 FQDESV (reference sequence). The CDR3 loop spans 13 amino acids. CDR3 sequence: CASSLSDNQPQHF. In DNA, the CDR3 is TGTGCCAGCAGCTTAAGTGACAATCAGCCCCAGCATTTT.

In nucleotides, the CDR3 is TGCGCCAGCAGCCAAGATTATCCAGGGGGTTCCTACGAGCAGTACTTC. Its translation is CASSQDYPGGSYEQYF. This chain connects TRBV4-3 to TRBJ2-7; 7 bases map to TRBD1. Unmatched junction bases numbered 6, after V lost 0 bases and J lost 1 base. Germline CDR1 is LGHNA and CDR2 is YSLEER. This CDR3 spans 16 amino acids.

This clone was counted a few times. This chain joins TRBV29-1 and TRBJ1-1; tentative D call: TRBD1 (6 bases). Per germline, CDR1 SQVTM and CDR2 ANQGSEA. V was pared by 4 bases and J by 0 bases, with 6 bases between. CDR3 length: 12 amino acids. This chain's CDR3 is CSVGTVNTEAFF. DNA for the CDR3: TGCAGCGTTGGGACAGTGAACACTGAAGCTTTCTTT.

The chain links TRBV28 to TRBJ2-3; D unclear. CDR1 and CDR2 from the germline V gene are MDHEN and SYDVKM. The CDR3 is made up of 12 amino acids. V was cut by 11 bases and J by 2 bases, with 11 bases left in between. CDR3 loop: CAVGSDTDTQYF. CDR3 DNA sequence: TGTGCCGTGGGATCCGACACAGATACGCAGTATTTT.